Below, 4 T cell receptor beta chains from the same sample are listed, as sequenced in a study of cytomegalovirus exposure and HLA in healthy donors. Amplification used 60 Vbeta primers and 13 Jbeta primers. The method was immunoSEQ multiplex PCR; TCRdb's version includes in-frame clones alone and lacks a portion of them. The sample table sets out 100,000 to 150,000 clones. Sequenced: PBMCs. These receptors came from a woman in her thirties or forties in good health and CMV-seropositive.

The chain couples TRBV15 to TRBJ2-1, with 12 bases identical to TRBD2. J gave up 1 base and V 1 base, and 2 bases lay outside the gene matches. The CDR3 loop spans 17 amino acids. The germline V gene has CDR1 LNHNV and CDR2 YYDKDF (reference sequence). This chain's CDR3 is CATSRGLAGASYNEQFF. The CDR3 region has the DNA TGTGCCACCAGCAGAGGACTAGCGGGAGCTTCCTACAATGAGCAGTTCTTC.

This chain uses TRBV7-2 with TRBJ1-1; a possible D gene is TRBD1 (5 bases). The CDR3 has 13 residues. Germline loops: CDR1 SGHTA, CDR2 FQGNSA. Trimming removed 5 bases at V and 1 base at J, with 8 bases between. CDR3 sequence (DNA): TGTGCCAGCAGCAACACAGGGAACACTGAAGCTTTCTTT. Translated, it gives CASSNTGNTEAFF. Full variable domain (outside the CDR3, taken from reference TRBV7-2 and TRBJ1-1): GAGVSQSPSNKVTEKGKDVELRCDPISGHTALYWYRQSLGQGLEFLIYFQGNSAPDKSGLPSDRFSAERTGGSVSTLTIQRTQQEDSAVYLCASSNTGNTEAFFGQGTRLTVV.

This sequence joins TRBV27 and TRBJ2-5, with 7 nucleotides matching TRBD1. The DNA end is a closer match to TRBJ2-7, so the J assignment may be wrong. From germline, CDR1 is MNHEY and CDR2 SMNVEV (reference sequence). CDR3 size: 15 residues. In nucleotides, the CDR3 is TGTGCCAGCAGTTTATCGATAAGGACAGGCTACGAGCAGTACTTC. This codes for CASSLSIRTGYEQYF.

V usage is TRBV5-1 and J usage is TRBJ2-2; 7 bases line up with TRBD2. Germline CDR1 reads SGHRS; CDR2 reads YFSETQ. J gave up 2 bases and V 4 bases, and 5 bases lay outside the gene matches. This CDR3 has 15 residues. In nucleotides, the CDR3 is TGCGCCAGCAGCACGAGACTAGCCAACACCGGGGAGCTGTTTTTT. Its translation is CASSTRLANTGELFF.